The 18 T cell receptor beta chains given below trace back to one sample, sequenced in a study of CD8 T cells in Susac syndrome. When the RNA was reverse transcribed, random hexamers were used with an input of about 0.45 to 1 ug. TCRdb re-called the immunoSEQ multiplex PCR reads with MiXCR, one entry per CDR3 protein. In the table there are about 160,000 distinct CDR3 sequences, 85% to 95% of which are singletons. Sequenced material: CD4+ T cells from PBMCs. All receptors come from a human donor in good health.

V is TRBV27 and J is TRBJ1-2, with 7 bases identical to TRBD1. Germline V gene lookup returns CDR1 MNHEY and CDR2 SMNVEV (reference sequence). Trimming cost V 6 bases and J 2 bases; bases outside gene matches: 6. CDR3 length equals 14 residues. CDR3 sequence reads: CASSKQGSNYGYTF. The CDR3 DNA sequence: TGTGCCAGCAGCAAACAGGGGTCCAACTATGGCTACACCTTC.

Only one count was recorded for this clonotype. The chain uses TRBV6-6 and TRBJ2-1; D ambiguous. V was clipped by 6 bases and J by 8 bases, with 14 bases between them. The CDR3 contains 13 residues. In germline, CDR1 is MNHNY, CDR2 SVGAGI (reference sequence). The CDR3 is CASSLFGSDEQFF. The CDR3 DNA follows: TGTGCCAGCAGCCTATTCGGATCAGATGAGCAGTTCTTC.

This sequence joins TRBV6-5 and TRBJ2-7; 8 bases fit TRBD2. The germline gives CDR1 MNHEY, CDR2 SVGAGI. Trimming removed 0 bases from V and 4 bases from J; junction bases left unmatched: 5. CDR3 size: 15 residues. CDR3 coding DNA: TGTGCCAGCAGTTACTCGAGGGCTAGCGGGTACGAGCAGTACTTC. It is translated as CASSYSRASGYEQYF.

The chain joins TRBV20-1 to TRBJ2-3; D may be TRBD2 (6 bases). Germline V gene data show CDR1 as DFQATT and CDR2 as SNEGSKA (reference sequence). CDR3 size: 13 residues. Trimming stripped 5 bases from V and 9 bases from J, with 18 bases between. As DNA, the CDR3 is TGCAGTGCTGGCCGGGACTGGAAATCGACGCAGTATTTT. Translated: CSAGRDWKSTQYF.

V is TRBV5-1 and J is TRBJ2-3; no clear D gene. Germline assignment: CDR1 SGHRS and CDR2 YFSETQ. Trimming shortened V by 3 bases and J by 3 bases, and 11 bases separated the two germline ends. The CDR3 length is 14 residues. The DNA for the CDR3 is TGCGCCAGCAGCTCAAGGCCTGGAACAGATACGCAGTATTTT. It is translated as CASSSRPGTDTQYF.

The CDR3 sequence is CASSLNRGSDSNQPQHF. CDR3 coding DNA: TGTGCCAGCAGCTTAAACAGGGGTTCTGATAGCAATCAGCCCCAGCATTTT. This rearrangement joins TRBV7-2 to TRBJ1-5; 7 bases agree with TRBD1. CDR1 is SGHTA, CDR2 FQGNSA, per germline. J was trimmed by 0 bases and V by 2 bases; bases with no gene match: 7. This CDR3 spans 17 amino acids.

This chain links TRBV9 with TRBJ2-7, with 8 nucleotides matching TRBD2. The V and J ends lost 0 bases and 5 bases, in that order; junction bases with no gene match: 1. Germline V gene lookup returns CDR1 SGDLS and CDR2 YYNGEE. CDR3 length: 13 amino acids. This chain's CDR3 is CASSVAGGDEQYF. The CDR3 bases are TGTGCCAGCAGCGTAGCGGGAGGGGACGAGCAGTACTTC.

The chain joins TRBV20-1 to TRBJ1-2; D ambiguous. This CDR3 spans 14 amino acids. Trimming shortened V by 1 base and J by 8 bases, and 17 bases separated the two germline ends. Germline CDR1 and CDR2: DFQATT and SNEGSKA (reference sequence). The CDR3 reads CSARAVSWRKGYTF. The CDR3 bases are TGCAGTGCTAGAGCGGTCTCCTGGAGGAAAGGCTACACCTTC.

This clonotype has a single count. CDR3 coding DNA: TGCGCCAGCGGGCCCGGACAGGGTGGAGGCTACACCTTC. Translated, it gives CASGPGQGGGYTF. The chain recombines TRBV5-1 with TRBJ1-2, with 8 nucleotides matching TRBD1. The CDR3 runs to 13 residues. The V gene end was trimmed by 7 bases and the J gene end by 8 bases; junction bases not matched to a gene: 10. Germline CDR1 SGHRS, CDR2 YFSETQ. Variable domain in full (rest from reference TRBV5-1 and TRBJ1-2): KAGVTQTPRYLIKTRGQQVTLSCSPISGHRSVSWYQQTPGQGLQFLFEYFSETQRNKGNFPGRFSGRQFSNSRSEMNVSTLELGDSALYLCASGPGQGGGYTFGSGTRLTVV.

V gene TRBV29-1 combines with J gene TRBJ2-1; maybe TRBD1 (6 bases). The V end lost 7 bases, the J end lost 7 bases, and 14 bases lay between the germline ends. Germline loops: CDR1 SQVTM, CDR2 ANQGSEA. This CDR3 region has 12 residues. For the CDR3, the DNA is TGCAGCGGACACAGGGTTGGGAATGAGCAGTTCTTC. Its protein is CSGHRVGNEQFF.

The gene calls are TRBV12-3 or TRBV12-4 and TRBJ1-1, with D uncertain. Between the trimmed V and J ends, which lost 5 bases and 5 bases, there was a span of 18 bases. The CDR3 totals 15 residues. The CDR3 DNA reads as TGTGCCAGCAGTCCCCGGGAGTACACGAGGACTGAAGCTTTCTTT. This gives the protein CASSPREYTRTEAFF.

A single count supports this clonotype. The V gene is TRBV7-2, the J gene TRBJ1-1, with D uncertain. CDR1 and CDR2 from the germline V gene are SGHTA and FQGNSA. The germline V and J ends were trimmed by 5 bases and 6 bases, with 16 bases remaining between them. The CDR3 is made up of 14 amino acids. CDR3 bases: TGTGCCAGCAGCCTTAATAGTCGGGGAGCTGAAGCTTTCTTT. Translated: CASSLNSRGAEAFF.

The gene calls are TRBV29-1 and TRBJ2-5; 10 nucleotides align to TRBD2. The V segment lost 3 bases and the J segment 0 bases; nucleotides outside the gene matches: 4. Germline lookup yields CDR1 SQVTM and CDR2 ANQGSEA. The CDR3 is 15 residues long. In DNA, the CDR3 is TGCAGCGTTGACCTGACTAGCGGGTACCAAGAGACCCAGTACTTC. It translates to CSVDLTSGYQETQYF.

The V call is TRBV7-2, the J call TRBJ2-1, with D possibly being TRBD2 (6 bases). Germline V gene data show CDR1 as SGHTA and CDR2 as FQGNSA. CDR3 length: 12 residues. V was pared by 5 bases and J by 10 bases, with 12 bases between. CDR3 nucleotide sequence: TGTGCCAGCAGCCCGACTAGGAGCGAGCAGTTCTTC. Its protein is CASSPTRSEQFF.

The chain links TRBV5-1 to TRBJ2-7, with D hard to call. This CDR3 is built from 14 residues. Germline-derived CDR1 and CDR2 are SGHRS and YFSETQ. V was cut by 0 bases and J by 2 bases, with 9 bases left in between. Here the CDR3 reads CASSLGSPTYEQYF. The CDR3 bases are TGCGCCAGCAGCTTGGGTTCACCGACCTACGAGCAGTACTTC.

The chain combines TRBV20-1 with TRBJ2-3; no definite D call. This CDR3 has 13 amino acids. Trimming left V 1 base short and J 2 bases short, with 7 bases between. Germline V gene sequence: CDR1 DFQATT, CDR2 SNEGSKA (reference sequence). CDR3 sequence (DNA): TGCAGTGCTAGAGGACCCAACACAGATACGCAGTATTTT. It yields the protein CSARGPNTDTQYF.

This clonotype was picked up one time. This chain uses TRBV30 with TRBJ1-5; D remains ambiguous. CDR1 GTSNPN and CDR2 SVGIG come from the germline V gene (reference sequence). CDR3 size: 20 residues. The ends were cut back, 1 base at V and 3 bases at J, with 28 bases in the middle. The CDR3, as DNA: TGTGCCTGGAGTGGAGCCTATTCTCTCCGTACCCACAATATCAATCAGCCCCAGCATTTT. Amino acid sequence: CAWSGAYSLRTHNINQPQHF.

This chain connects TRBV23-1 to TRBJ2-7; TRBD1 is a possible D gene (6 bases). TRBV23-1 is classed as an ORF, of uncertain function. V gave up 8 bases and J gave up 3 bases, with 14 bases separating them. This CDR3 has 13 residues. The CDR3 nucleotides read TGCGCCAGCCTGGGCAGGGGTGACTACGAGCAGTACTTC. Translation gives CASLGRGDYEQYF.